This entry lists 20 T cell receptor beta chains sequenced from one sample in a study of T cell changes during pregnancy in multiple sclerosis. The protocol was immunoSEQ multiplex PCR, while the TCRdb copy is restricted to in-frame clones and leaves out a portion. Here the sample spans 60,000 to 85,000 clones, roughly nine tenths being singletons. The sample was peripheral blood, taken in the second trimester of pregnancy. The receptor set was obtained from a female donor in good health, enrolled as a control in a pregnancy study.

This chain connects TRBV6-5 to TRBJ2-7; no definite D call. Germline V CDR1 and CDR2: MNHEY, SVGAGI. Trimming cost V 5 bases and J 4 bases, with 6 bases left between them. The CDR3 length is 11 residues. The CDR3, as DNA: TGTGCCAGCAGTGCCGGTTACGAGCAGTACTTC. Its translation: CASSAGYEQYF.

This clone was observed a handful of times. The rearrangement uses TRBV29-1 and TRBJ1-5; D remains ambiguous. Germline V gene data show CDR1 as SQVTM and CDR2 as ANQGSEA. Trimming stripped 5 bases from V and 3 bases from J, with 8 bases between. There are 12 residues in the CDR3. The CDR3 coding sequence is TGCAGCGTTAAAGGTCTCAATCAGCCCCAGCATTTT. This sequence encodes CSVKGLNQPQHF.

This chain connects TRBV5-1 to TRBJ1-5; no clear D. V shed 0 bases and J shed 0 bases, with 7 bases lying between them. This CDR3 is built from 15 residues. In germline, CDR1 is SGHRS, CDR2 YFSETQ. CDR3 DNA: TGCGCCAGCAGCTTGGACGGGGATAGCAATCAGCCCCAGCATTTT. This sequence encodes CASSLDGDSNQPQHF.

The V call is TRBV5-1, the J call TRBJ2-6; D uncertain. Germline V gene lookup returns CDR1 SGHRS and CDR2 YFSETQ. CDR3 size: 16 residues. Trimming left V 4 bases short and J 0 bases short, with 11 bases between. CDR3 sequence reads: CASSAVLYSGANVLTF. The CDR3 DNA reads TGCGCCAGCAGCGCGGTATTGTACTCTGGGGCCAACGTCCTGACTTTC.

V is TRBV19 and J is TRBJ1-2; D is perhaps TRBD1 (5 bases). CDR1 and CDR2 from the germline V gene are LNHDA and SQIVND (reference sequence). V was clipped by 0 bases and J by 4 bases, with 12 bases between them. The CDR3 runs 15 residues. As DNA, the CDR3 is TGTGCCAGTAGTATAGAGGGAGGGGCGAGCTATGGCTACACCTTC. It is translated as CASSIEGGASYGYTF.

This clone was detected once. In DNA, the CDR3 is TGTGCCAGCAGTGAGGCCAGGGGATGGCCCCAGCATTTT. Encoded protein: CASSEARGWPQHF. The rearrangement uses TRBV6-5 and TRBJ1-5, with D tentatively TRBD1 (6 bases). This CDR3 contains 13 residues. Looked up from germline, CDR1 is MNHEY and CDR2 is SVGAGI. Trimming pared 5 bases from V and 9 bases from J, leaving 14 bases between.

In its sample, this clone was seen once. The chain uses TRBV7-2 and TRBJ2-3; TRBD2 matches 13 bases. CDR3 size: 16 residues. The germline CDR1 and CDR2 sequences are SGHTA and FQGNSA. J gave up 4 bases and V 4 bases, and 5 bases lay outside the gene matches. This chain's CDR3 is CASSSRLAGGADTQYF. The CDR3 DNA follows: TGTGCCAGCAGCTCACGACTAGCGGGAGGCGCAGATACGCAGTATTTT.

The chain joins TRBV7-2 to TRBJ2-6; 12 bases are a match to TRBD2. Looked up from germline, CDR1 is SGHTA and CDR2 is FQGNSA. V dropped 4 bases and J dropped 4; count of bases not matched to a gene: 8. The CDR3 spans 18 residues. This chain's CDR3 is CASSYGLAGSSGANVLTF. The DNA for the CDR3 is TGTGCCAGCAGCTATGGACTAGCGGGAAGTTCGGGGGCCAACGTCCTGACTTTC.

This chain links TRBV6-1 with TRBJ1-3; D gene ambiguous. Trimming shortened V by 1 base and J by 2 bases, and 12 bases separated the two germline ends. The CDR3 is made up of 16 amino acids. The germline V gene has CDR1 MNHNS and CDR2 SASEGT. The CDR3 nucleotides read TGTGCCAGCAGTGAAGTGCTCGGGATGGCTGGAAACACCATATATTTT. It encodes CASSEVLGMAGNTIYF.

The CDR3 here is CASSFAYLAPSDEQFF. As DNA, the CDR3 is TGTGCCAGCAGCTTCGCTTACCTCGCCCCGAGCGATGAGCAGTTCTTC. The chain recombines TRBV7-9 with TRBJ2-1; D is uncertain. CDR1 is SEHNR and CDR2 is FQNEAQ in the germline V gene (reference sequence). CDR3 length: 16 amino acids. Trimming left V 3 bases short and J 8 bases short, with 20 bases between.

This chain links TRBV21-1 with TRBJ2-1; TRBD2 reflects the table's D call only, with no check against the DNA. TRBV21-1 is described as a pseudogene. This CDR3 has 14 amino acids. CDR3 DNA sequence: TGTGCCAGCATTTTGAGTGAGTCCTACAATGAGCAGTTCTTC. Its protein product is CASILSESYNEQFF.

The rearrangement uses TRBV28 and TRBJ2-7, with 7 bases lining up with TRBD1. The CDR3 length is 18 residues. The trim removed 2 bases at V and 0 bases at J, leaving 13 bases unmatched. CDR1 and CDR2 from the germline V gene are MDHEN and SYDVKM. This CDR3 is CASSLPRTGTDDSYEQYF. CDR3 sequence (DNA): TGTGCCAGCAGTTTACCAAGGACCGGGACAGATGACTCCTACGAGCAGTACTTC.

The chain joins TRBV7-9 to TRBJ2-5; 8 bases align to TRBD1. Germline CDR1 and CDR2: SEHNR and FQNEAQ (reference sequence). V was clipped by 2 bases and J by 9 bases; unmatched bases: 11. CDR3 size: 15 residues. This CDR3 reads CASSLQQATQGAQYF. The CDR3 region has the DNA TGTGCCAGCAGCTTACAGCAGGCCACACAGGGGGCCCAGTACTTC.

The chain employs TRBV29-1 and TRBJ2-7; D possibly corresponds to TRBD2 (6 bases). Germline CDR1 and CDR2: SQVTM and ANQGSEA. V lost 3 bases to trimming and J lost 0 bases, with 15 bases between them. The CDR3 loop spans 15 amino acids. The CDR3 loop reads CSVESWRTNSYEQYF. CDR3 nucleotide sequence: TGCAGCGTTGAGTCATGGAGGACTAACTCCTACGAGCAGTACTTC.

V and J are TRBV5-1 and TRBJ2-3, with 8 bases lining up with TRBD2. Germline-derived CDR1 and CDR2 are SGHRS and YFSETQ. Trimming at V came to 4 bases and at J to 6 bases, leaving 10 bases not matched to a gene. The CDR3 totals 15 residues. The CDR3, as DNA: TGCGCCAGCAGCCCGGGAGCGGGAGCTGGCGATACGCAGTATTTT. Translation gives CASSPGAGAGDTQYF.

CDR3 bases: TGTGCCAGCAGCTTCTACACCGGGGAGCTGTTTTTT. Translation gives CASSFYTGELFF. The chain is built from TRBV7-2 and TRBJ2-2; D call uncertain. The CDR3 sequence is 12 residues long. The germline V and J ends were trimmed by 3 bases and 3 bases, with 2 bases remaining between them. Germline CDR1 and CDR2: SGHTA and FQGNSA.

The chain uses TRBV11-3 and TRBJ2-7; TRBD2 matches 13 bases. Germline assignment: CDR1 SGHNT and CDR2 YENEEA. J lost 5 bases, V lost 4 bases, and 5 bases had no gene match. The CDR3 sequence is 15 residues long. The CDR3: CASSSRLAGGNEQYF. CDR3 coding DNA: TGTGCCAGCAGCTCACGACTAGCGGGAGGAAACGAGCAGTACTTC.

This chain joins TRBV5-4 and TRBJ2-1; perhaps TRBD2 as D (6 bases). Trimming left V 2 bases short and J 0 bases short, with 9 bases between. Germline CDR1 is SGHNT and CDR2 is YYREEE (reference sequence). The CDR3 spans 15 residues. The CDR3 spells CASSFKRASYNEQFF. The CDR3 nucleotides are TGTGCCAGCAGCTTTAAGCGGGCCTCCTACAATGAGCAGTTCTTC.

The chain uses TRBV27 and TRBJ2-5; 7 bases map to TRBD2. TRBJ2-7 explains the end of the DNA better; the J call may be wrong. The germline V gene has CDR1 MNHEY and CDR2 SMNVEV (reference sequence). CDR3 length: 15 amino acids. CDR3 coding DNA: TGTGCCAGCAGAGTTCAGGCTAGCGGAGCCTACGAGCAGTACTTC. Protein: CASRVQASGAYEQYF.

The CDR3 DNA reads as TGCGCCAGCAGCTCCGGGAGGGCAGGTTACAATGAGCAGTTCTTC. This sequence encodes CASSSGRAGYNEQFF. The chain recombines TRBV5-1 with TRBJ2-1; 8 bases agree with TRBD2. Trimming at V came to 3 bases and at J to 4 bases, leaving 6 bases not matched to a gene. The CDR3 has 15 residues. Germline V CDR1 and CDR2: SGHRS, YFSETQ.